These 15 T cell receptor beta chains were all obtained from the same sample, sequenced in a study of prognosis after radiotherapy for stage I lung cancer. Two rounds of multiplex PCR amplified TCR beta CDR3 from genomic DNA. For every TRBV and TRBJ gene, a specific primer was used in first-round PCR. TCRdb re-called the multiplex PCR reads through MiXCR, storing one row per CDR3 protein. The sample carries 30,000 to 40,000 distinct CDR3 sequences, under 40% recorded once. This specimen was PBMCs, taken before or after stereotactic body radiation therapy (not recorded which). Receptors originate from a donor aged 50 or older with non-small cell lung cancer.

Regarding this clonotype: The junction does not match germline at one end; this may be a read error. The chain joins TRBV7-9 to TRBJ2-2; TRBD2 is a possible D gene (5 bases). The length of the CDR3 is 13 residues. Germline-derived CDR1 and CDR2 are SEHNR and FQNEAQ (reference sequence). The DNA of the CDR3 is TGTGCCATCAGCTTAGGACTCCCCCGGGGGCTGTTTTTT. This encodes CAISLGLPRGLFF.

This clonotype was detected ten times or more. The chain combines TRBV5-1 with TRBJ2-1; a weak D match, TRBD2 (6 bases). Germline CDR1 SGHRS, CDR2 YFSETQ. Trimming removed 4 bases at V and 2 bases at J, with 7 bases between. CDR3 length: 13 residues. As DNA, the CDR3 is TGCGCCAGCAGCCCGGGGGCCTACAATGAGCAGTTCTTC. Its protein product is CASSPGAYNEQFF.

This clonotype has only a few counts. The genes are TRBV12-3 or TRBV12-4 and TRBJ1-6, with unresolved D. The CDR3 consists of 15 residues. Trimming took 3 bases from V and 4 from J, leaving 10 bases between them. The DNA for the CDR3 is TGTGCCAGCAGTTTTGAGGTTGAGTATAATTCACCCCTCCACTTT. Its translation: CASSFEVEYNSPLHF.

Concerning this clonotype itself: Since a far larger clone is one base different, this is likely a read error. The J gene is TRBJ2-7, the V gene TRBV6-5; no firm D call. CDR3 length: 15 amino acids. Germline CDR1 is MNHEY and CDR2 is SVGAGI. The CDR3 is CASTPAPDTSYDQYF. CDR3 DNA: TGTGCCAGCACTCCGGCCCCTGACACAAGCTACGATCAGTACTTC.

This clonotype was found many times. V gene TRBV3-1 combines with J gene TRBJ1-1; D call uncertain. CDR3 size: 14 residues. Trimming stripped 0 bases from V and 5 bases from J, with 10 bases between. Germline V gene data show CDR1 as LGHDT and CDR2 as YNNKEL (reference sequence). Here the CDR3 DNA reads TGTGCCAGCAGCCAAGAGGGGTCTGAGACTGAAGCTTTCTTT. Residues: CASSQEGSETEAFF.

To note about this clonotype: With a much larger clone just one base away, this may be a read error. J is TRBJ2-5 and V is TRBV6-1, with no clear D. Per the germline V gene, CDR1 is MNHNS and CDR2 is SASEGT. The CDR3 is 11 amino acids. This CDR3 is CVSSSWETQYF. In DNA, the CDR3 is TGTGTCAGCAGCTCCTGGGAGACCCAGTACTTC.

This clonotype was seen many times. This sequence joins TRBV19 and TRBJ1-3; D remains ambiguous. CDR3 length: 12 residues. With 6 bases removed from V and 4 bases from J, the gap between germline ends came to 7 bases. Per germline, CDR1 LNHDA and CDR2 SQIVND (reference sequence). The CDR3 bases are TGTGCCAGTAGCACCGGAGGAAACACCATATATTTT. Encoded protein: CASSTGGNTIYF.

Ten or more counts support this clonotype. This rearrangement joins TRBV27 to TRBJ1-2, with 8 bases identical to TRBD1. Germline lookup yields CDR1 MNHEY and CDR2 SMNVEV (reference sequence). The CDR3 extends over 15 amino acids. The V gene end was trimmed by 5 bases and the J gene end by 6 bases; junction bases not matched to a gene: 11. The CDR3 region has the DNA TGTGCCAGCAGTATAATAGGACAGGGCGTGGATGGCTACACCTTC. Its translation: CASSIIGQGVDGYTF.

This clonotype appeared many times. This rearrangement joins TRBV19 to TRBJ2-2, with TRBD2 matching 14 bases. The CDR3 extends over 16 amino acids. The V gene's germline CDR1 is LNHDA and CDR2 SQIVND (reference sequence). After removal of 5 bases from V and 6 bases from J, the junction contained 5 bases not matched to a gene. The CDR3 DNA reads TGTGCCAGTAGTTCCTCGGGACTAGCGGGAGCCGGGGAGCTGTTTTTT. It is translated as CASSSSGLAGAGELFF.

This clonotype was recorded at least ten times. The J gene is TRBJ1-5, the V gene TRBV27; D possibly corresponds to TRBD1 (5 bases). The germline V and J ends were trimmed by 4 bases and 2 bases, with 15 bases remaining between them. The CDR3 is 16 residues long. Germline CDR1 and CDR2: MNHEY and SMNVEV (reference sequence). CDR3 coding DNA: TGTGCCAGCAGTTCCGTACCGGGGGAAGGCAATCAGCCCCAGCATTTT. Encoded protein: CASSSVPGEGNQPQHF.

CDR3: CASSLTALANEQFF. The CDR3 bases are TGCGCCAGCAGCCTGACTGCACTAGCCAATGAGCAGTTCTTC. The chain couples TRBV5-1 to TRBJ2-1; D perhaps matches TRBD2 (6 bases). The CDR3 contains 14 residues. The V end lost 4 bases, the J end lost 6 bases, and 14 bases lay between the germline ends. Germline CDR1 reads SGHRS; CDR2 reads YFSETQ.

V gene TRBV6-1 combines with J gene TRBJ2-2; D remains unclear. Germline V gives CDR1 MNHNS, CDR2 SASEGT. Trimming removed 7 bases at V and 4 bases at J, with 13 bases between. The CDR3 consists of 14 residues. CDR3 DNA sequence: TGTGCCAGCACCCCTCCAGTTCGCACCGGGGAGCTGTTTTTT. Amino acids: CASTPPVRTGELFF.

This clonotype was observed at least ten times. The chain employs TRBV28 and TRBJ2-2; D remains ambiguous. Per germline, CDR1 MDHEN and CDR2 SYDVKM. V lost 5 bases to trimming and J lost 7 bases, with 8 bases between them. This CDR3 comprises 12 residues. The CDR3 region is CASSRPDGELFF. The CDR3 nucleotides read TGTGCCAGCAGTCGCCCGGACGGGGAGCTGTTTTTT.

This clonotype was observed many times. This chain joins TRBV20-1 and TRBJ1-4, with a tentative D call TRBD1 (5 bases). V gave up 5 bases and J gave up 2 bases, with 12 bases separating them. The V gene's germline CDR1 is DFQATT and CDR2 SNEGSKA (reference sequence). This CDR3 is 14 amino acids long. The CDR3 coding sequence is TGCAGTGCTGGGGGAAGGTCGACTAATGAAAAACTGTTTTTT. Translating gives CSAGGRSTNEKLFF.

This clonotype has a single count. A far larger clone is one base from this, pointing to a likely read error. This rearrangement joins TRBV6-8 to TRBJ2-1, with D perhaps matching TRBD1 or TRBD2 (7 bases each). CDR3 size: 16 residues. The germline CDR1 and CDR2 sequences are MNHGY and SAAAGT. V was pared by 4 bases and J by 9 bases, with 22 bases between. The CDR3: CASSSFRGGCEAEQFF. The CDR3, as DNA: TGTGCCAGCAGTTCGTTCAGGGGGGGGTGCGAAGCTGAGCAGTTCTTC.